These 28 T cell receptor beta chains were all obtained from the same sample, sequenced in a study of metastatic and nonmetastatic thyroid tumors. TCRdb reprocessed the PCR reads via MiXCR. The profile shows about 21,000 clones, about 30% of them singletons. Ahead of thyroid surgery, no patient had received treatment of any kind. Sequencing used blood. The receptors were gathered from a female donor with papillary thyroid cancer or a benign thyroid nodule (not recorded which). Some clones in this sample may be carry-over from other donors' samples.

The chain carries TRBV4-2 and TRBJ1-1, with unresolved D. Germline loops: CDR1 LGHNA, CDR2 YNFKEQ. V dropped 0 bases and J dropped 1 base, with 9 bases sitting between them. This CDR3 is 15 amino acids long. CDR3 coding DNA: TGTGCCAGCAGCCAAGATCACAGAGCGAACACTGAAGCTTTCTTT. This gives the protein CASSQDHRANTEAFF.

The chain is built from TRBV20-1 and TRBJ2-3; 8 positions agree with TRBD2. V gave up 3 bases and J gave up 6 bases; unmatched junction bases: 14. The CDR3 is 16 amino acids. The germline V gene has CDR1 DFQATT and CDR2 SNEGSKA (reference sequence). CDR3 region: CSARDRSAGVSDTQYF. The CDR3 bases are TGCAGTGCTAGGGACCGGTCAGCGGGAGTCAGCGATACGCAGTATTTT.

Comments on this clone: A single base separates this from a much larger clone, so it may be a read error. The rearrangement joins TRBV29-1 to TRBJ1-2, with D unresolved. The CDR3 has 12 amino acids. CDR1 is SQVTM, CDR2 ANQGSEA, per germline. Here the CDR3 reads CGAQLTNYGYTF. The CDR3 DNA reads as TGCGGCGCACAGCTTACTAACTATGGCTACACCTTC.

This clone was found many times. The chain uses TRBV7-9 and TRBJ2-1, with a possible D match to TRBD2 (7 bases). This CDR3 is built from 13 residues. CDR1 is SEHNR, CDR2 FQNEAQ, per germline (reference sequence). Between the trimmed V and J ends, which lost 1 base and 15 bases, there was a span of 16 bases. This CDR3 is CASSLDWGGLSFF. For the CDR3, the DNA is TGTGCCAGCAGCTTAGATTGGGGGGGCCTATCGTTCTTC.

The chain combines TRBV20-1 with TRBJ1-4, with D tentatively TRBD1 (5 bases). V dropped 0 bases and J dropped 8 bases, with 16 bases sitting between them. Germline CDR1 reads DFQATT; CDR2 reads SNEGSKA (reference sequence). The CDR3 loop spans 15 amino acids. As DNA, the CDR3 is TGCAGTGCTAGAGACTTCCAGGGCAGGATGGAAAAACTGTTTTTT. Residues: CSARDFQGRMEKLFF.

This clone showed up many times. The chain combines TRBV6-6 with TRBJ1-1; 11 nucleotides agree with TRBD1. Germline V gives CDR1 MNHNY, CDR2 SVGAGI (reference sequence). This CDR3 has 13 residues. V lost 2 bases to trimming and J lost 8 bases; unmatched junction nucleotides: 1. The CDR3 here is CASSYRTGGEAFF. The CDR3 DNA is TGTGCCAGCAGTTACCGGACAGGGGGCGAAGCTTTCTTT.

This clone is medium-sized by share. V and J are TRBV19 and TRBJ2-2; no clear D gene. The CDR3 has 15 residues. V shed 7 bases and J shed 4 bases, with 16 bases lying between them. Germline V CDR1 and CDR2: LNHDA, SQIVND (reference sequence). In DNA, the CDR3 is TGTGCCAGTACCCTGGGCCGGGTGGCCACCGGGGAGCTGTTTTTT. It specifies CASTLGRVATGELFF.

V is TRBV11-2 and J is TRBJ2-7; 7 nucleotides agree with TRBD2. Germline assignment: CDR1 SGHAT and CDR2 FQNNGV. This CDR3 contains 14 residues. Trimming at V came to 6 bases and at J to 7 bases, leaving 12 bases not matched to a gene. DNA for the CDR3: TGTGCCAGCAGGCGGAGCGGGGCGTCTTGGGAGCAGTACTTC. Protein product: CASRRSGASWEQYF. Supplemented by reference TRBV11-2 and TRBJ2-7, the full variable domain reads EAGVAQSPRYKIIEKRQSVAFWCNPISGHATLYWYQQILGQGPKLLIQFQNNGVVDDSQLPKDRFSAERLKGVDSTLKIQPAKLEDSAVYLCASRRSGASWEQYFGPGTRLTVT.

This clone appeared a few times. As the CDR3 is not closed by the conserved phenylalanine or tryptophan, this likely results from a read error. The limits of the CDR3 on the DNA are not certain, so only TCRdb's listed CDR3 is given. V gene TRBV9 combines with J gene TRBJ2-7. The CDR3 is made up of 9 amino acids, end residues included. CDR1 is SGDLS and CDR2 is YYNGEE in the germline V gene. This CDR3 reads CASSVEIWL.

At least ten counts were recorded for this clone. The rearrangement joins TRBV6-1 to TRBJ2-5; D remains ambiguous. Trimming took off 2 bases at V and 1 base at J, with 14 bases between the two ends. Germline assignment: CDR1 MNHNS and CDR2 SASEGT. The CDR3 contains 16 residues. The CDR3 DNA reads TGTGCCAGCAGTGAAAGGCCCTACAGAGCCCAAGAGACCCAGTACTTC. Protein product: CASSERPYRAQETQYF.

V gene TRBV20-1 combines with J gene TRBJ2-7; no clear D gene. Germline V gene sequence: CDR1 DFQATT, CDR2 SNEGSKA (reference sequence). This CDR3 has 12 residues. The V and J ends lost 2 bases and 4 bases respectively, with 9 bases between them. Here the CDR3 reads CSARRLEYEQYF. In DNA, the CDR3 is TGCAGTGCTAGAAGGTTAGAGTACGAGCAGTACTTC.

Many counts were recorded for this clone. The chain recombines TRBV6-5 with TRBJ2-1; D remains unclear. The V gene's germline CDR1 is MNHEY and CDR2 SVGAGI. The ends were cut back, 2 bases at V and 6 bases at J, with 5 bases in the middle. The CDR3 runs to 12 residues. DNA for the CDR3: TGTGCCAGCAGTTACAGCAGCAATGAGCAGTTCTTC. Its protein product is CASSYSSNEQFF.

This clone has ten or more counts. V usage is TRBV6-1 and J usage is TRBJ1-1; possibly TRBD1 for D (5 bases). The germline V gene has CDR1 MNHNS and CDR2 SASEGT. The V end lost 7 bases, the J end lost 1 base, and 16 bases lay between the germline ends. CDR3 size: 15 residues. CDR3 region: CASTNYDSENTEAFF. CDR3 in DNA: TGTGCCAGCACCAATTATGACAGTGAGAACACTGAAGCTTTCTTT.

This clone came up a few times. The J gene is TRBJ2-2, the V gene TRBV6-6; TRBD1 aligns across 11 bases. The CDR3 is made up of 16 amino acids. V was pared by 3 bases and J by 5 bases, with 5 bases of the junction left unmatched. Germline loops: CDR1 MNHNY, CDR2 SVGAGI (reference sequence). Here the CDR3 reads CASSYPGQGVTGELFF. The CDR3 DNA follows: TGTGCCAGCAGTTATCCGGGACAGGGGGTGACCGGGGAGCTGTTTTTT.

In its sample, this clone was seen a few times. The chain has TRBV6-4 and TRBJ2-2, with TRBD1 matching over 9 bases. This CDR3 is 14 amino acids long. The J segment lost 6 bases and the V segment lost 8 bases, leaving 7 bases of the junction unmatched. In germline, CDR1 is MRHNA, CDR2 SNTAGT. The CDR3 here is CASGRDRASGELFF. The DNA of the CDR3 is TGTGCCAGCGGTCGGGACAGGGCTTCCGGGGAGCTGTTTTTT.

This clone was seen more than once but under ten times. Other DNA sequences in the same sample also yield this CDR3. Here the CDR3 reads CASSLRHTGNTIYF. In DNA form, the CDR3 reads TGTGCCAGCAGTTTACGGCACACTGGAAACACCATATATTTT. The genes are TRBV12-3 or TRBV12-4 and TRBJ1-3, with D uncertain. This CDR3 is built from 14 residues. V was trimmed by 2 bases and J by 2 bases, leaving 7 bases between them.

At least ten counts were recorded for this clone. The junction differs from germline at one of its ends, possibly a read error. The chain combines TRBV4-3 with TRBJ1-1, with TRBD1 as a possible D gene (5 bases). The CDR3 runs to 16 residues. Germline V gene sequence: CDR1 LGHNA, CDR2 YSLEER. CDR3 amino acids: CASSLDRGRMNTEASF. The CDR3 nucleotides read TGCGCCAGCAGCCTAGACCGGGGCAGAATGAACACTGAAGCTTCCTTT.

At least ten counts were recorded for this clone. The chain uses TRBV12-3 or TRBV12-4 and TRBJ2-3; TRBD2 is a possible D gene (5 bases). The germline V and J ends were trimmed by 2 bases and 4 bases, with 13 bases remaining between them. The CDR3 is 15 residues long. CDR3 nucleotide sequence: TGTGCCAGCAGTTTAATCCGGGGTGTGTCAGATACGCAGTATTTT. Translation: CASSLIRGVSDTQYF.

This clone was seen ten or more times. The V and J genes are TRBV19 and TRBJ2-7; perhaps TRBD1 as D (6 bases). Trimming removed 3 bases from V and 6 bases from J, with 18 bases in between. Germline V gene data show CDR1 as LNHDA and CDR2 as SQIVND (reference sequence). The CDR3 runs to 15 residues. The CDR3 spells CASSIIRTDLSEQYF. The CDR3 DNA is TGTGCCAGTAGTATTATCCGGACAGACCTCTCCGAGCAGTACTTC.

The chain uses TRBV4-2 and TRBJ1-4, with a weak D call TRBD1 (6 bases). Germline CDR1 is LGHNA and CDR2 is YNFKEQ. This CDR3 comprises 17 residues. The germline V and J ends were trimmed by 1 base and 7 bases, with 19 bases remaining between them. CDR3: CASSQAGPRGGSEKLFF. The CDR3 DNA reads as TGTGCCAGCAGCCAAGCGGGACCACGTGGGGGCAGTGAAAAACTGTTTTTT.

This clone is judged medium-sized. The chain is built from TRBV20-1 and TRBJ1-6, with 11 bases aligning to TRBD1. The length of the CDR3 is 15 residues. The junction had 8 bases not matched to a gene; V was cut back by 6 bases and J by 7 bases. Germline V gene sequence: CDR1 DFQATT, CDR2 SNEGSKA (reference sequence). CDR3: CSAWGQGVVNSPLHF. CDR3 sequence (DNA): TGCAGTGCCTGGGGACAGGGGGTAGTAAATTCACCCCTCCACTTT.

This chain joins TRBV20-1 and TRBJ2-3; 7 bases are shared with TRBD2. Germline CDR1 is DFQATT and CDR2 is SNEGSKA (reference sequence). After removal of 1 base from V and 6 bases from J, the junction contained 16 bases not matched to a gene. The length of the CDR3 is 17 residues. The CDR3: CSARGTVRREYSDTQYF. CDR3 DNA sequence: TGCAGTGCTAGAGGGACTGTACGGCGGGAGTATAGTGATACGCAGTATTTT.

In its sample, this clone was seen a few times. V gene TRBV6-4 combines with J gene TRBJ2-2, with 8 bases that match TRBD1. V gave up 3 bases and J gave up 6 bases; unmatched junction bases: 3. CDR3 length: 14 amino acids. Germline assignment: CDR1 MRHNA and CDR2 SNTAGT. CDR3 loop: CASSEQGEAGELFF. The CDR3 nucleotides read TGTGCCAGCAGTGAACAGGGGGAGGCCGGGGAGCTGTTTTTT.

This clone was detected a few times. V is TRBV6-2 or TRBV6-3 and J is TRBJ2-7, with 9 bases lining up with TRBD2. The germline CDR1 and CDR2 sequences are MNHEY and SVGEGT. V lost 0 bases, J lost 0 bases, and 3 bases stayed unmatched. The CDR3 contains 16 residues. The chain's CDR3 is CASSYSTSGSSYEQYF. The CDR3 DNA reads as TGTGCCAGCAGTTACTCGACTAGCGGAAGCTCCTACGAGCAGTACTTC.

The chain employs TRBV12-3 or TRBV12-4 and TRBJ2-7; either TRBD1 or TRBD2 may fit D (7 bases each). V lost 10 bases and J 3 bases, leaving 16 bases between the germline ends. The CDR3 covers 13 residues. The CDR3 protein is CATRGGLNYEQYF. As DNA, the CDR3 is TGTGCCACCAGGGGGGGCCTCAACTACGAGCAGTACTTC.

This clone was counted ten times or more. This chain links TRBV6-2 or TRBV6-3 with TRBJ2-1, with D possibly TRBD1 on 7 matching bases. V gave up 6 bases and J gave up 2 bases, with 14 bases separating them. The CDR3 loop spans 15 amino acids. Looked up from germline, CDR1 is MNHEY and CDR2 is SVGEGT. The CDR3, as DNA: TGTGCCAGCAGGCGGGACAGACTAGCCTACAATGAGCAGTTCTTC. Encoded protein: CASRRDRLAYNEQFF.

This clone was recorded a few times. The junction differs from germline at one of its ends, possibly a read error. The CDR3 nucleotides are TGTGCCAGCAGTTACTACGGAGAGACCCAGGACTTC. This codes for CASSYYGETQDF. The V and J genes are TRBV6-2 or TRBV6-3 and TRBJ2-5; D is uncertain. Germline-derived CDR1 and CDR2 are MNHEY and SVGEGT. This CDR3 spans 12 amino acids.

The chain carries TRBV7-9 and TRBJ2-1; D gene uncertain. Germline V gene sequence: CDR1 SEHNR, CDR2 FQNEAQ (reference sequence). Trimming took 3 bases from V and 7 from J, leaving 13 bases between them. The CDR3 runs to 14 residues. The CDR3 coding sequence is TGTGCCAGCAGCTTTGTACCCGGAGAGAATGAGCAGTTCTTC. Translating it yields CASSFVPGENEQFF.